The source of this T cell receptor (beta chain) is a study of Graves' ophthalmopathy and Graves' hyperthyroidism. Hyperthyroidism was considered stable when no ophthalmopathy appeared within 18 months of follow-up. Hyperthyroidism patients, aged 18 to 65, were newly diagnosed, under 2 months' duration. Whole-study results and caveats: Ophthalmopathy cases were distinguished from stable hyperthyroidism by a 13-signature model, reaching around 90% sensitivity and about 81% specificity. Most thyroid clonotypes with frequency above 0.001 were detected in blood too.

TCR beta CDR3 amplification used RNA transcripts. Second-round multiplex PCR came after a first-round RT-PCR that employed HTBI primers. One entry per CDR3 protein, called by TCRdb with MiXCR from the multiplex PCR reads. The table shows a few hundred thousand distinct CDR3 sequences, with approximately 15% occurring only once. This clonotype occurred many times. The antigen is not known. The specimen sequenced was peripheral blood. The sequence was collected from a woman younger than 30 with stable Graves' hyperthyroidism.

CDR3 loop: CATSRGRTEYGYTF. The CDR3 DNA reads TGTGCCACCAGCAGGGGTCGGACGGAATATGGCTACACCTTC. V is TRBV15 and J is TRBJ1-2; D not certain. Per the germline V gene, CDR1 is LNHNV and CDR2 is YYDKDF (reference sequence). The V end was cut by 3 bases, the J end by 5 bases, with 13 bases between. The CDR3 sequence is 14 residues long.